This T cell receptor beta chain was obtained from a study of shared clonotypes between healthy human individuals. In the study overall: Researchers assigned three CD4 naive, three CD4 memory, two CD8 naive and one CD8 memory plate to each donor. General study findings and limits: Despite large depth, rarefaction showed incomplete sorted-subset sequencing.

Measured with immunoSEQ multiplex PCR; TCRdb has only the in-frame clones, and not every one. The profile shows more than 2,000,000 clones, approximately 95% of them singletons. V shed 4 bases and J 8 bases; nucleotides not matched to a gene: 9. Germline V lookup: CDR1 LGHNA, CDR2 YSLEER. CDR3 length: 14 residues. Concerning this clone itself: What it binds is not known.

V gene TRBV4-3 combines with J gene TRBJ2-3; 7 nucleotides align to TRBD2. The sequencing sample was made of naive CD4+ T cells from PBMCs. Indicated subset: CD45RA+ positively selected. The origin of this receptor is a young man in good health. Some clones in this sample may be carry-over from other donors' samples. CDR3 coding DNA: TGCGCCAGCAGCCTAGATAGCGGGCGGGGTACGCAGTATTTT. Translating it yields CASSLDSGRGTQYF.